What follows are 19 T cell receptor beta chains derived from one specimen sequenced in a study of OX40 agonist ivuxolimab in advanced cancers. Libraries were built with the immunoSEQ multiplex PCR assay. TCRdb limited this immuneACCESS table to in-frame rearrangements with V and J called. A share of clones is missing; checked studies link under half to unresolved V genes, and the rest is unexplained. The sample has about 83,000 clones on record, 90% to 95% of them singletons. The ten top clones hold around 0.43% of the sample. Source: CD4+ or CD8+ T cells sorted from blood, taken in a trial of the OX40 agonist ivuxolimab. These receptors came from an adult with an advanced solid tumor such as melanoma, head and neck, liver or kidney cancer.

The rearrangement links TRBV18 to TRBJ2-3; the match to TRBD1 covers 9 bases. This CDR3 contains 13 residues. V gave up 6 bases and J gave up 6 bases; unmatched junction bases: 4. Germline lookup yields CDR1 KGHSH and CDR2 LQKENI. CDR3 bases: TGTGCCAGCTCGTCACAGGGGGCGGATACGCAGTATTTT. Its protein is CASSSQGADTQYF.

This chain uses TRBV11-3 with TRBJ1-4; weak D call: TRBD1 (5 bases). Trimming stripped 5 bases from V and 5 bases from J, with 12 bases between. The CDR3 runs 14 residues. CDR1 is SGHNT, CDR2 YENEEA, per germline. CDR3 in amino acids: CASSAGGVNEKLFF. CDR3 bases: TGTGCCAGCAGCGCAGGAGGGGTGAATGAAAAACTGTTTTTT.

J is TRBJ1-1 and V is TRBV27; D remains ambiguous. The germline V gene encodes CDR1 MNHEY and CDR2 SMNVEV (reference sequence). The CDR3 extends over 13 amino acids. V lost 2 bases and J 3 bases, leaving 7 bases between the germline ends. CDR3 protein: CASSLDGYTEAFF. The DNA of the CDR3 is TGTGCCAGCAGTTTAGATGGGTACACTGAAGCTTTCTTT.

This clone was detected only once. This chain joins TRBV11-3 and TRBJ2-3; TRBD2 matches 9 bases. CDR1 and CDR2 (germline): SGHNT, YENEEA. CDR3 length equals 15 residues. V lost 3 bases to trimming and J lost 7 bases; unmatched junction nucleotides: 8. CDR3 protein: CASSLAGTSLYTQYF. In DNA, the CDR3 is TGTGCCAGCAGCTTGGCCGGGACTAGCCTATATACGCAGTATTTT.

V and J are TRBV20-1 and TRBJ1-1; unclear D gene. This CDR3 has 11 residues. CDR1 is DFQATT and CDR2 is SNEGSKA in the germline V gene (reference sequence). V lost 4 bases and J lost 4, with 7 bases in between. In DNA form, the CDR3 reads TGCAGTGCTATAGACCGCACTGAAGCTTTCTTT. This translates into CSAIDRTEAFF.

This clone occurred a few times. V and J are TRBV7-9 and TRBJ1-2; 8 bases fit TRBD1. Germline CDR1 SEHNR, CDR2 FQNEAQ (reference sequence). With 5 bases clipped from V and 6 bases from J, the junction kept 2 bases outside the gene matches. CDR3 length equals 12 residues. The CDR3 DNA reads as TGTGCCAGCAGCCCGGACAGGGATGGCTACACCTTC. This gives the protein CASSPDRDGYTF.

The chain couples TRBV7-8 to TRBJ1-1; D uncertain. The ends were cut back, 6 bases at V and 3 bases at J, with 11 bases in the middle. The CDR3 has 13 amino acids. The V gene's germline CDR1 is SGHVS and CDR2 FQNEAQ. CDR3: CASSIQRDTEAFF. CDR3 coding DNA: TGTGCCAGCAGTATACAGCGAGACACTGAAGCTTTCTTT.

This clone was seen a few times. V gene TRBV7-2 combines with J gene TRBJ1-1, with D perhaps matching TRBD1 (6 bases). The CDR3 is made up of 16 amino acids. Per the germline V gene, CDR1 is SGHTA and CDR2 is FQGNSA. V was trimmed by 5 bases and J by 0 bases, leaving 16 bases between them. The CDR3 nucleotides are TGTGCCAGCAGCCTAAAGGAAGGACAGTTGAACACTGAAGCTTTCTTT. Amino acids: CASSLKEGQLNTEAFF.

V is TRBV28 and J is TRBJ2-5; 15 bases agree with TRBD2. CDR1 and CDR2 (germline): MDHEN, SYDVKM. With 5 bases clipped from V and 5 bases from J, the junction kept 6 bases outside the gene matches. The CDR3 spans 16 residues. The CDR3 region is CASSKGTSGGLETQYF. CDR3 coding DNA: TGTGCCAGCAGTAAAGGGACTAGCGGGGGGTTGGAGACCCAGTACTTC.

This clone was observed a single time. J is TRBJ2-3 and V is TRBV2; the match to TRBD2 covers 9 bases. Unmatched junction bases numbered 4, after V lost 6 bases and J lost 3 bases. The CDR3 is 14 amino acids. Germline V gene lookup returns CDR1 SNHLY and CDR2 FYNNEI. CDR3 amino acids: CASSLLAGTDTQYF. In DNA, the CDR3 is TGTGCCAGCAGCCTCCTAGCGGGAACAGATACGCAGTATTTT.

CDR3: CASSLSRETQYF. The DNA for the CDR3 is TGTGCCAGCAGCTTATCGCGGGAGACCCAGTACTTC. The V gene is TRBV7-2, the J gene TRBJ2-5; D not resolved. The ends were cut back, 2 bases at V and 5 bases at J, with 6 bases in the middle. The CDR3 length is 12 residues. The germline V gene encodes CDR1 SGHTA and CDR2 FQGNSA.

J is TRBJ1-1 and V is TRBV21-1. TRBV21-1 is marked as a pseudogene. CDR3 length equals 14 residues. CDR3 bases: TGTGCCAGCAGCAGACGGGATCCGTCCACTGAAGCTTTCTTT. Encoded protein: CASSRRDPSTEAFF.

This sequence joins TRBV2 and TRBJ1-5; TRBD1 agrees at 10 bases. Germline V lookup: CDR1 SNHLY, CDR2 FYNNEI. The CDR3 loop spans 17 amino acids. Trimming at V came to 5 bases and at J to 0 bases, leaving 7 bases not matched to a gene. The CDR3 here is CASSKRTGGTSNQPQHF. For the CDR3, the DNA is TGTGCCAGCAGTAAACGGACAGGGGGTACTAGCAATCAGCCCCAGCATTTT.

This clone appeared a single time. This sequence joins TRBV7-6 and TRBJ2-2, with 11 bases fitting TRBD2. The V gene's germline CDR1 is SGHVS and CDR2 FNYEAQ. V trimming: 2 bases; J trimming: 8 bases; junction bases outside the gene matches: 13. This CDR3 contains 18 residues. CDR3 nucleotides: TGTGCCAGCAGCTTAAGCCCTGAACTAGCGGGAGCGGTAGGGGAGCTGTTTTTT. Protein: CASSLSPELAGAVGELFF.

The chain uses TRBV9 and TRBJ1-2; the match to TRBD1 covers 10 bases. Germline assignment: CDR1 SGDLS and CDR2 YYNGEE. With V trimmed by 2 bases and J by 4 bases, 11 bases remained unmatched. The CDR3 contains 17 residues. DNA of the CDR3: TGTGCCAGCAGCGTCCGCGCGACAGGGGGCGCGGGCTATGGCTACACCTTC. Its translation: CASSVRATGGAGYGYTF.

V is TRBV18 and J is TRBJ2-1; 9 nucleotides agree with TRBD1. Germline loops: CDR1 KGHSH, CDR2 LQKENI. This CDR3 has 15 residues. J was trimmed by 4 bases and V by 5 bases; bases with no gene match: 6. The CDR3 DNA is TGTGCCAGCTCAGTCCGGGACAGGGTATACAATGAGCAGTTCTTC. Protein sequence: CASSVRDRVYNEQFF.

The chain has TRBV5-4 and TRBJ2-1, with TRBD1 identical over 11 bases. The V segment lost 4 bases and the J segment 3 bases; nucleotides outside the gene matches: 3. Germline V lookup: CDR1 SGHNT, CDR2 YYREEE (reference sequence). The CDR3 length is 15 residues. The CDR3: CASSLGQGDYNEQFF. The CDR3 region has the DNA TGTGCCAGCAGCCTGGGACAGGGGGACTACAATGAGCAGTTCTTC.

The gene calls are TRBV30 and TRBJ1-1, with a possible D match to TRBD1 (5 bases). The ends were cut back, 3 bases at V and 8 bases at J, with 10 bases in the middle. CDR1 is GTSNPN and CDR2 is SVGIG in the germline V gene (reference sequence). The CDR3 is made up of 11 amino acids. As DNA, the CDR3 is TGTGCCTGGAGCACAGGTGGGGAAGCTTTCTTT. Its translation: CAWSTGGEAFF.

V gene TRBV7-9 combines with J gene TRBJ2-3; no clear D. Germline V gene data show CDR1 as SEHNR and CDR2 as FQNEAQ (reference sequence). CDR3 length: 14 residues. Deletions cut 5 bases from V and 2 bases from J, with 11 bases between. The CDR3 loop reads CASSPQSHTDTQYF. Here the CDR3 DNA reads TGTGCCAGCAGCCCCCAATCTCACACAGATACGCAGTATTTT.